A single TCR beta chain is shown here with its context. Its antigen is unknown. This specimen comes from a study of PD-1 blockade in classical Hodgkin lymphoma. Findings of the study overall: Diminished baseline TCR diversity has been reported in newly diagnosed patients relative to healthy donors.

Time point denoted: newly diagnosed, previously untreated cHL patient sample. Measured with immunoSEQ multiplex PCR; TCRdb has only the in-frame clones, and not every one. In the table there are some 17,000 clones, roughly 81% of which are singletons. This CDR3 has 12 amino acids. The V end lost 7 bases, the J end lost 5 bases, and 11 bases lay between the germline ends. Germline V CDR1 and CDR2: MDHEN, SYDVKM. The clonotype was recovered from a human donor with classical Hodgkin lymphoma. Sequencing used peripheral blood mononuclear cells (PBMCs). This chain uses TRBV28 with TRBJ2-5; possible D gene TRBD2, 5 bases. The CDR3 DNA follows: TGTGCCAGCAAGGATAGGAGGGAGACCCAGTACTTC. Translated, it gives CASKDRRETQYF.